The source of this TCR beta chain is a study of T-cell memory formation after mild COVID-19. Constant-segment-primed 5'RACE gave TCR alpha and TCR beta cDNA libraries with sample barcodes and UMIs. TCRdb recomputed calls from the 5' RACE reads with MiXCR, one row per CDR3 protein. Among around 300,000 distinct CDR3 sequences, 14% were seen once, and the ten largest hold 21%. General observations from the study: In pre-infection memory, a portion of responding clones appeared, which suggested that cross-reactive memory joined.

The CDR3 extends over 12 amino acids. V lost 1 base and J lost 7, with 8 bases in between. The germline V gene has CDR1 LGHDT and CDR2 YNNKEL (reference sequence). This clonotype was observed a few times. Its antigen is unidentified. Sequencing was carried out using PBMCs or a T cell subset sorted from them (not recorded which). The chain couples TRBV3-1 to TRBJ2-7; D ambiguous. This receptor was obtained from a man aged 18-30 years who had mild COVID-19 (a few samples of this study predate the infection). Cell type and time point are not known. The chain's CDR3 is CASSQGLGEQYV. The CDR3 DNA reads TGTGCCAGCAGCCAAGGATTAGGGGAGCAGTACGTC.